This T cell receptor beta chain was captured in a study of cytomegalovirus exposure and HLA in healthy donors. Regarding the study as a whole: With later analysis, a missense DCLRE1C variant became linked to TCR beta V- and J-gene trimming. An analysis was carried out later, and it reportedly showed fewer N-insertions in an Asian-associated ancestry cluster than the approximately 700-donor mean.

The primer mix had 60 Vbeta and 13 Jbeta primers. The repertoire was sequenced with immunoSEQ multiplex PCR; TCRdb's copy has only in-frame clones and lacks some. The sample consists of some 100,000 clones, over 60% of them appearing once. CDR1 and CDR2 from the germline V gene are SGHRS and YFSETQ. With 3 bases clipped from V and 2 bases from J, the junction kept 2 bases outside the gene matches. This CDR3 comprises 14 residues. A note on this clone: Its antigen is unidentified.

This receptor was obtained from a female donor in good health and CMV-seropositive. The sequencing sample was made of PBMCs. The chain is built from TRBV5-1 and TRBJ1-2; 9 bases fit TRBD1. CDR3 sequence: CASSSGQGNYGYTF. DNA for the CDR3: TGCGCCAGCAGCTCGGGACAGGGAAACTATGGCTACACCTTC.